What follows is one T cell receptor beta chain and its context. The data are from a study of T cell changes during pregnancy in multiple sclerosis. Using immunoSEQ multiplex PCR, the repertoire was profiled, and TCRdb retains in-frame clones only, with some absent. Of 60,000 or so clones in the sample, about 89% were seen once. The CDR3 is 13 residues long. The V gene's germline CDR1 is SGHAT and CDR2 FQNNGV. V was cut by 6 bases and J by 0 bases, with 8 bases left in between. This TCR derives from a female donor in good health, enrolled as a control in a pregnancy study. This chain connects TRBV11-2 to TRBJ1-1; D unclear. Sequenced here: CD4+ T cells from peripheral blood mononuclear cells, sampled after pregnancy. The chain's CDR3 is CASSLQMNTEAFF. The CDR3 DNA is TGTGCCAGCAGTTTACAGATGAACACTGAAGCTTTCTTT.